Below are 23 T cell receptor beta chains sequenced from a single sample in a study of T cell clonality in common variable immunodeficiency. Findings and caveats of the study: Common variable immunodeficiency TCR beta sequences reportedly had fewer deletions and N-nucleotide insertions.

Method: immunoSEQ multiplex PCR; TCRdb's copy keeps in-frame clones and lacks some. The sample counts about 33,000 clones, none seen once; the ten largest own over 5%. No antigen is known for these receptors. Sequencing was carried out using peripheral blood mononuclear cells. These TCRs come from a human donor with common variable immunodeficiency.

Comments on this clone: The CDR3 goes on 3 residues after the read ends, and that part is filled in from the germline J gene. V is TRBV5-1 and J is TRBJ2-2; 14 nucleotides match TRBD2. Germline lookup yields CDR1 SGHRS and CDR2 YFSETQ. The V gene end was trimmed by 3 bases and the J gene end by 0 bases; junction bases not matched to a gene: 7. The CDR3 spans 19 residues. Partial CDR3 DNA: TGCGCCAGCAGCTCGGGACTAGCGGGGGTGACCGCGAACACCGGGGAG. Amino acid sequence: CASSSGLAGVTANTGE. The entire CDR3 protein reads CASSSGLAGVTANTGELFF.

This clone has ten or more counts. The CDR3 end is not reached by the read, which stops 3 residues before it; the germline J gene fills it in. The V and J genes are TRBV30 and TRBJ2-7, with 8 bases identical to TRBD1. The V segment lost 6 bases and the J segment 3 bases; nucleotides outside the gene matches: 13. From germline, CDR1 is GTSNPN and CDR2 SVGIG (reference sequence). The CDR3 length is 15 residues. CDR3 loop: CACLPRTGFNYEQYF. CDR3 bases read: TGTGCCTGCCTCCCCCGGACAGGGTTCAACTACGAG.

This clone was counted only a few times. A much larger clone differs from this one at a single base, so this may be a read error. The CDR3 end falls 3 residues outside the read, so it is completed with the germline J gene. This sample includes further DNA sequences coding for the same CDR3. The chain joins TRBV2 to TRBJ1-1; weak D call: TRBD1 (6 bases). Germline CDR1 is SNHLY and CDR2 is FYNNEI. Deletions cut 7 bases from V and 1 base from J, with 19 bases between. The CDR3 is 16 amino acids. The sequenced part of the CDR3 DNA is TGTGCCAGCACCGACGGGGACGCAGGGGCGAACACTGAA. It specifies CASTDGDAGANTE. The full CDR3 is CASTDGDAGANTEAFF.

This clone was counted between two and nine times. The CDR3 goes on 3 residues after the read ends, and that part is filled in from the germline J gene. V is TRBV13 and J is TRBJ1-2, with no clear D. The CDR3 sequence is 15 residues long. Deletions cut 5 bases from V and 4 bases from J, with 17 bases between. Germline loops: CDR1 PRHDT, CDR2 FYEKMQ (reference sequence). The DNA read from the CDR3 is TGTGCCAGCAGCAACGGGGTCTCTTTCCCCTATGGC. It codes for CASSNGVSFPYG. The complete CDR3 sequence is CASSNGVSFPYGYTF.

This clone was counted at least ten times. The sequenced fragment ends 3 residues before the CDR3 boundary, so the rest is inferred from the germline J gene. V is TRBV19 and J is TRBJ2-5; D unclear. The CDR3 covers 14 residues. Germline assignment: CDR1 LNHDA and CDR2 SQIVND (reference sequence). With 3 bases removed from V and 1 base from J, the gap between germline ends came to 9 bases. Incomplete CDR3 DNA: TGTGCCAGTAGTATTAAAGGGCTCCAAGAGACC. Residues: CASSIKGLQET. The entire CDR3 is CASSIKGLQETQYF.

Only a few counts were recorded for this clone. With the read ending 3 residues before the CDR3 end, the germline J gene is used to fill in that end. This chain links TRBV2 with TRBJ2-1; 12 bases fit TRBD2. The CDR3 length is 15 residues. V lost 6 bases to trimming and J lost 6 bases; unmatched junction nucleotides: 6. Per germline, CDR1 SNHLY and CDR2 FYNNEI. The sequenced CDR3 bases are TGTGCCAGCAGCTCTAGCGGGGGGGACAGCAATGAG. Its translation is CASSSSGGDSNE. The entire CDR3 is CASSSSGGDSNEQFF.

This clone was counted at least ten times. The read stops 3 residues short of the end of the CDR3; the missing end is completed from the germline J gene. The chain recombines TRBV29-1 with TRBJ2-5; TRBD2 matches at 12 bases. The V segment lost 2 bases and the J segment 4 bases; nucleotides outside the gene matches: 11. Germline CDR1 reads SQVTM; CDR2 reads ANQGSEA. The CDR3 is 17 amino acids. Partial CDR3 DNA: TGCAGCGTTGAACGGGTACTACTAGCGGGGGGAGGAGAGACC. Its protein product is CSVERVLLAGGGET. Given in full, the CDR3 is CSVERVLLAGGGETQYF.

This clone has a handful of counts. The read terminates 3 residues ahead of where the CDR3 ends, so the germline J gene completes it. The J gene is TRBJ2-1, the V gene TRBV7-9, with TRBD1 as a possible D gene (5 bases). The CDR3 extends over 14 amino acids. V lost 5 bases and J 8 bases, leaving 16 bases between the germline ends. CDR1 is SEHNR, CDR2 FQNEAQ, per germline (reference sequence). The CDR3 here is CASSQAAGLDEQFF. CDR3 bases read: TGTGCCAGCAGCCAGGCGGCAGGGTTGGATGAG.

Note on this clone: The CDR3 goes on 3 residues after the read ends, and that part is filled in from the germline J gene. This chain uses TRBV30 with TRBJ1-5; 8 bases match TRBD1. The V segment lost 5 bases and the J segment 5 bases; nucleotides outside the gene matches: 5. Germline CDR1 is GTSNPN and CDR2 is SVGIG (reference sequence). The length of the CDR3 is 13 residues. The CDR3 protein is CAWGLTGDQPQHF. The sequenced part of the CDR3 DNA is TGTGCCTGGGGCTTGACAGGGGATCAGCCC.

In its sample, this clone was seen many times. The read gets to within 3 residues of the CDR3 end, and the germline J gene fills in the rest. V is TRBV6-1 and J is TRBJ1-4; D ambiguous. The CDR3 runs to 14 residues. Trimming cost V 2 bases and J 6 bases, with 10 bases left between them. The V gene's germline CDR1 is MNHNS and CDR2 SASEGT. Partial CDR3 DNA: TGTGCCAGCAGTGAACTGGCAAATTATGAAAAA. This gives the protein CASSELANYEK. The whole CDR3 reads CASSELANYEKLFF.

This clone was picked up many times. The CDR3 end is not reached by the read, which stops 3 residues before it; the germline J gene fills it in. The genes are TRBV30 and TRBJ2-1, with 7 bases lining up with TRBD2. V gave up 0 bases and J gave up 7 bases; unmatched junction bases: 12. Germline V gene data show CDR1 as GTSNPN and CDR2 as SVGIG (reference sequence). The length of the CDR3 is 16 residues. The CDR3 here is CAWSVIGRGFKNEQFF. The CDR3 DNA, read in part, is TGTGCCTGGAGTGTAATAGGGCGGGGGTTCAAGAATGAG.

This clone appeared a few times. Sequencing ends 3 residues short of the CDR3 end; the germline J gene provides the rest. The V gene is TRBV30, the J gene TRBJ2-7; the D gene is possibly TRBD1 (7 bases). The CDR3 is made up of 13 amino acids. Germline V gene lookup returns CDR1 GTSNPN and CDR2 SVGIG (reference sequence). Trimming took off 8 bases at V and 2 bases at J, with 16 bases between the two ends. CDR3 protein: CAGRGQGAYEQYF. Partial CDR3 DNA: TGTGCCGGCCGGGGGCAGGGGGCCTACGAG.

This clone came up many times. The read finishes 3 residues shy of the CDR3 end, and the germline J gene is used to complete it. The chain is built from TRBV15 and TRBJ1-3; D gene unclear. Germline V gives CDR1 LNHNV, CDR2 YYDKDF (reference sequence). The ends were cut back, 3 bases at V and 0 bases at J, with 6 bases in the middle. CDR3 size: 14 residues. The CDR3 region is CATSRTSSGNTIYF. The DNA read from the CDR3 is TGTGCCACCAGCAGGACTAGCTCTGGAAACACC.

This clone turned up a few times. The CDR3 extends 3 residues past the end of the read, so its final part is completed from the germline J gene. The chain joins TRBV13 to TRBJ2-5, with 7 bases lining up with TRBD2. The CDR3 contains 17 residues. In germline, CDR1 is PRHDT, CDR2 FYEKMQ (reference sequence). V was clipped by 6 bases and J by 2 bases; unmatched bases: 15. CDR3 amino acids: CASSYSLRAGPQETQYF. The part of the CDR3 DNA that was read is TGTGCCAGCAGTTATAGCCTACGAGCGGGGCCACAAGAGACC. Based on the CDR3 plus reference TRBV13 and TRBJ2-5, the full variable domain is AAGVIQSPRHLIKEKRETATLKCYPIPRHDTVYWYQQGPGQDPQFLISFYEKMQSDKGSIPDRFSAQQFSDYHSELNMSSLELGDSALYFCASSYSLRAGPQETQYFGPGTRLLVL.

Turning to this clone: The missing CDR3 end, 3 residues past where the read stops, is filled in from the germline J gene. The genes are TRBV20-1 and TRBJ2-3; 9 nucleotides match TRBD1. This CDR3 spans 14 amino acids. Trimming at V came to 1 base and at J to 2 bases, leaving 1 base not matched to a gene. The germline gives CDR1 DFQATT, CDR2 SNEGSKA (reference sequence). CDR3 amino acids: CSARGQGDTDTQYF. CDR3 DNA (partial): TGCAGTGCTAGAGGACAGGGGGACACAGATACG.

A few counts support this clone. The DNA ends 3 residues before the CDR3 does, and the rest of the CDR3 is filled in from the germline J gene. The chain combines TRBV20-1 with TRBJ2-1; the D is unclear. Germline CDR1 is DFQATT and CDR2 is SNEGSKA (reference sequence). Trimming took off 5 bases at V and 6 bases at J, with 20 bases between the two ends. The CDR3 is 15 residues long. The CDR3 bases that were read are TGCAGTGCTTCTGGTGGCGACGGCCCAGGCAATGAG. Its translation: CSASGGDGPGNE. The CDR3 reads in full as CSASGGDGPGNEQFF.

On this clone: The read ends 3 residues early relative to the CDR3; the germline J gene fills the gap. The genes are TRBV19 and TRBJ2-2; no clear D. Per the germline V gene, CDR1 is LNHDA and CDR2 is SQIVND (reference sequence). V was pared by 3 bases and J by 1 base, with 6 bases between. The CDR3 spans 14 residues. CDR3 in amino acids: CASSMGQNTGELFF. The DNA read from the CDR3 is TGTGCCAGTAGTATGGGCCAGAACACCGGGGAG.

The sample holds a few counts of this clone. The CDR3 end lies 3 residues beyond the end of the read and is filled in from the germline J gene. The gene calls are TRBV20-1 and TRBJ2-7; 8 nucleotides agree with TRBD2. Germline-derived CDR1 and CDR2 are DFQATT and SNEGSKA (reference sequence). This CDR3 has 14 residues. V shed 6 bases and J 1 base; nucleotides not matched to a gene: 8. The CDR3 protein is CSALHAGGSYEQYF. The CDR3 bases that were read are TGCAGTGCCCTACACGCGGGGGGATCCTACGAG.

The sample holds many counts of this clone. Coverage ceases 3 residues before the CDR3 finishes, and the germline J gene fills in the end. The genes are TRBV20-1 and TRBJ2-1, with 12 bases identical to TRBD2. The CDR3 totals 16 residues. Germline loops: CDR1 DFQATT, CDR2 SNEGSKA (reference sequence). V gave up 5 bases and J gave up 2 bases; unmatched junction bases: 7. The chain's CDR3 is CSASSGGALPYNEQFF. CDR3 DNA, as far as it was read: TGCAGTGCTTCTAGCGGGGGGGCCTTGCCCTACAATGAG.

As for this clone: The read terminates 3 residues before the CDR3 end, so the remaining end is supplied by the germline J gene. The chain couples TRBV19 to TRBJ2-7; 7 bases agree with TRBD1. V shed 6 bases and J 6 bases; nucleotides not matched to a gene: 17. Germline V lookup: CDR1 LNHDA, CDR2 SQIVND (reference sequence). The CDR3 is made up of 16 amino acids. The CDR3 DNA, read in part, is TGTGCCAGTAGCCGATTGGCCGGGACAGATACCGCCGAG. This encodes CASSRLAGTDTAE. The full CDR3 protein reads CASSRLAGTDTAEQYF. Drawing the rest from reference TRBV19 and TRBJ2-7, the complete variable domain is DGGITQSPKYLFRKEGQNVTLSCEQNLNHDAMYWYRQDPGQGLRLIYYSQIVNDFQKGDIAEGYSVSREKKESFPLTVTSAQKNPTAFYLCASSRLAGTDTAEQYFGPGTRLTVT.

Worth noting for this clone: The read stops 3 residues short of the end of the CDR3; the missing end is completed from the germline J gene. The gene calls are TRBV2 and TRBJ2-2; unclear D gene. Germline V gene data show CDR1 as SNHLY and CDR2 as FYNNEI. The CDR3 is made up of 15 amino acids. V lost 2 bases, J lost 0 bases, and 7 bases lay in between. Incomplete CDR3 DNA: TGTGCCAGCAGTGAAAATCCCGCGAACACCGGGGAG. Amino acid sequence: CASSENPANTGE. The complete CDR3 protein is CASSENPANTGELFF.

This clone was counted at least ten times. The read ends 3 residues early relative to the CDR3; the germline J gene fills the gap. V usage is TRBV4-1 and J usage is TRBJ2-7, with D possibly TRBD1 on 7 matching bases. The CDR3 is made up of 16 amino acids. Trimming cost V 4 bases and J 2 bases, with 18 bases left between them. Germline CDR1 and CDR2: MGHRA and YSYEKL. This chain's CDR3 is CASSPQGGASPYEQYF. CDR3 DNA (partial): TGCGCCAGCAGCCCCCAGGGGGGCGCTTCACCCTACGAG.

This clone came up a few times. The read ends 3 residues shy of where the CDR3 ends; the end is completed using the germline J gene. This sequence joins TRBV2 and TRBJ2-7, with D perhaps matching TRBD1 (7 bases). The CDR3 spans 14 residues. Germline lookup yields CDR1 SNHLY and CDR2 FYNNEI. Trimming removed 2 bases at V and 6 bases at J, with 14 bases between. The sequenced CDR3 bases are TGTGCCAGCAGTGAACAGGGGGGTGGAGGCGAG. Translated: CASSEQGGGGE. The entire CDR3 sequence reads CASSEQGGGGEQYF.